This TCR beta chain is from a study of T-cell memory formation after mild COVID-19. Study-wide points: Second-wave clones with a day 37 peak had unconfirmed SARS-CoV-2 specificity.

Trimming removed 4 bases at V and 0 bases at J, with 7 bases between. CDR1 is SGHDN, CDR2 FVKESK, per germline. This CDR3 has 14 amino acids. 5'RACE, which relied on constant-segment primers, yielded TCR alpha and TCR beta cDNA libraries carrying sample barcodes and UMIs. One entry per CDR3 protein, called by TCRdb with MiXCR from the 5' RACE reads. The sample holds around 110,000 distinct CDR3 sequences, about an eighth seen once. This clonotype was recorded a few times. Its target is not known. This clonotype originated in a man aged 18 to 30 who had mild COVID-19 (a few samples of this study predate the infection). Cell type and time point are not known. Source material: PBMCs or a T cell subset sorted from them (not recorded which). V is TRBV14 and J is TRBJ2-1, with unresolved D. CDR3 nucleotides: TGTGCCAGCAGCCCCACAAGCTCCTACAATGAGCAGTTCTTC. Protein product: CASSPTSSYNEQFF.